This T cell receptor (beta chain) originates from a study of beta chain features in type 1 diabetes. In the study overall: Cell yields, age and gender were similar between patients and healthy donors. Overall study findings and caveats: Whatever favoring of shorter templates PCR might show would apply equally to patients and controls. Shortening that was moderate but significant affected the TCRB CDR3s of Type 1 diabetes patients in all four CD4+ subsets.

About this clone: Its antigen is undetermined.

What was sequenced were expressed TCRB transcripts, since all of the isolated RNA had been reverse transcribed. Read counts averaged around 3.6 million for samples of naive, central memory and regulatory T cells. Sequencing used immunoSEQ multiplex PCR; TCRdb keeps in-frame clones, though not all of them. The sample records about 53,000 clones, 40% to 65% being singletons. Sorting based on CD45RO/CCR7/CD25/CD127/CD95/CD27 separated CD4+ naive, central memory, regulatory and stem cell-like memory cells. The CDR3 spans 16 residues. Unmatched junction bases numbered 4, after V lost 5 bases and J lost 4 bases. Per germline, CDR1 SEHNR and CDR2 FQNEAQ (reference sequence).

What was sequenced was Tregs from blood. The TCR was taken from a woman in her 40s with type 1 diabetes. This chain uses TRBV7-9 with TRBJ2-6, with TRBD2 matching over 11 bases. The CDR3 DNA sequence: TGTGCCAGCAGCCATAGCGGGAGGGCCGGGGCCAACGTCCTGACTTTC. Protein product: CASSHSGRAGANVLTF.